These T cell receptor beta chains were read from a single sample in a study of a mutant IDH1 vaccine in newly diagnosed glioma. The data were produced by immunoSEQ multiplex PCR, yet TCRdb's version contains in-frame clones alone and is incomplete. In the table there are over 15,000 clones, around 95% of which are singletons. This specimen consisted of peripheral blood mononuclear cells (PBMCs), obtained from a glioma patient treated with radiotherapy, temozolomide or both. The origin of the receptors is a woman in her late teens or twenties with glioma. Some clones in this sample may be carry-over from other donors' samples. Each CDR3 is given with its conserved first and last residue. Fields, in order: J gene, V gene, D gene, clone size, CDR3 protein, CDR3 DNA. D genes are given only for firm matches. Clone size, where shown, is once, few, many, or a class for clones that have expanded.

j_call: TRBJ1-5; v_call: TRBV4-1; d_call: TRBD1; clone_size: -; cdr3_aa: CASSPTGGDQPQHF; cdr3_nt: TGCGCCAGCAGCCCGACAGGGGGCGACCAGCCCCAGCATTTT
j_call: TRBJ2-1; v_call: TRBV28; d_call: -; clone_size: -; cdr3_aa: CASRESGKTYNEQFF; cdr3_nt: TGTGCCAGCAGGGAGTCGGGAAAAACGTACAATGAGCAGTTCTTC
j_call: TRBJ2-5; v_call: TRBV9; d_call: -; clone_size: -; cdr3_aa: CASSVEGYQETQYF; cdr3_nt: TGTGCCAGCAGCGTAGAAGGGTACCAAGAGACCCAGTACTTC
j_call: TRBJ2-6; v_call: TRBV19; d_call: -; clone_size: -; cdr3_aa: CASSPFGGAGANVLTF; cdr3_nt: TGTGCCAGTAGCCCCTTTGGGGGCGCTGGGGCCAACGTCCTGACTTTC
j_call: TRBJ2-3; v_call: TRBV11-3; d_call: -; clone_size: -; cdr3_aa: CASSLAGLSTDTQYF; cdr3_nt: TGTGCCAGCAGCTTAGCGGGGTTAAGCACAGATACGCAGTATTTT
j_call: TRBJ1-1; v_call: TRBV23-1; d_call: -; clone_size: -; cdr3_aa: CASSHITPGTLGNTEAFF; cdr3_nt: TGCGCCAGCAGTCATATTACTCCAGGGACTTTGGGGAACACTGAAGCTTTCTTT
j_call: TRBJ2-7; v_call: TRBV7-7; d_call: -; clone_size: -; cdr3_aa: CASSFGQGYNEQYF; cdr3_nt: TGTGCTAGCAGCTTTGGTCAGGGTTACAACGAGCAGTACTTC
j_call: TRBJ1-1; v_call: TRBV18; d_call: -; clone_size: -; cdr3_aa: CASSPWGGQNTEAFF; cdr3_nt: TGTGCCAGCTCACCATGGGGGGGTCAAAACACTGAAGCTTTCTTT
j_call: TRBJ1-6; v_call: TRBV6-5; d_call: -; clone_size: once; cdr3_aa: CASSYYRELYNSPLHF; cdr3_nt: TGTGCCAGCAGTTACTACAGGGAGTTATATAATTCACCCCTCCACTTT
j_call: TRBJ1-1; v_call: TRBV29-1; d_call: -; clone_size: -; cdr3_aa: CSVAWTALGTEAFF; cdr3_nt: TGCAGCGTTGCTTGGACGGCCCTAGGCACTGAAGCTTTCTTT
j_call: TRBJ1-5; v_call: TRBV19; d_call: TRBD1; clone_size: -; cdr3_aa: CASSSGQGDQPQHF; cdr3_nt: TGTGCCAGTAGTTCCGGACAGGGCGATCAGCCCCAGCATTTT
j_call: TRBJ1-1; v_call: TRBV10-2; d_call: TRBD1; clone_size: -; cdr3_aa: CASSEQGAYTEAFF; cdr3_nt: TGCGCCAGCAGTGAGCAGGGGGCCTACACTGAAGCTTTCTTT
j_call: TRBJ1-1; v_call: TRBV6-5; d_call: TRBD1; clone_size: -; cdr3_aa: CASRIETGFSEAFF; cdr3_nt: TGTGCCAGCAGGATAGAGACAGGGTTCTCTGAAGCTTTCTTT
j_call: TRBJ1-3; v_call: TRBV6-1; d_call: TRBD1; clone_size: -; cdr3_aa: CASSGTGGSGNTIYF; cdr3_nt: TGTGCCAGCAGTGGGACAGGGGGCTCTGGAAACACCATATATTTT
j_call: TRBJ1-4; v_call: TRBV11-3; d_call: -; clone_size: -; cdr3_aa: CASSPRRGGREKLFF; cdr3_nt: TGTGCCAGCAGCCCGAGACGGGGGGGGAGAGAAAAACTGTTTTTT
j_call: TRBJ2-2; v_call: TRBV5-6; d_call: -; clone_size: few; cdr3_aa: CASSRKKNEATGELFF; cdr3_nt: TGTGCCAGCAGCCGCAAAAAGAACGAGGCCACCGGGGAGCTGTTTTTT
j_call: TRBJ1-2; v_call: TRBV18; d_call: TRBD1; clone_size: -; cdr3_aa: CASSPDGTGFYGYTF; cdr3_nt: TGTGCCAGCTCACCCGATGGGACAGGGTTCTATGGCTACACCTTC
j_call: TRBJ1-2; v_call: TRBV7-2; d_call: -; clone_size: -; cdr3_aa: CASSLGQVYNYGYTF; cdr3_nt: TGTGCCAGCAGCTTAGGGCAGGTGTATAACTATGGCTACACCTTC
j_call: TRBJ2-1; v_call: TRBV18; d_call: TRBD1; clone_size: -; cdr3_aa: CASSPRGTGNLEQFF; cdr3_nt: TGTGCCAGCTCACCACGGGGGACAGGGAATCTCGAGCAGTTCTTC
j_call: TRBJ2-7; v_call: TRBV25-1; d_call: -; clone_size: -; cdr3_aa: CASSFSGSSNEQYF; cdr3_nt: TGTGCCAGCAGTTTTTCCGGGAGCTCCAACGAGCAGTACTTC
j_call: TRBJ1-4; v_call: TRBV6-6; d_call: -; clone_size: -; cdr3_aa: CASSSGTATNEKLFF; cdr3_nt: TGTGCCAGCAGTTCCGGGACCGCAACTAATGAAAAACTGTTTTTT
j_call: TRBJ2-1; v_call: TRBV7-2; d_call: TRBD1; clone_size: -; cdr3_aa: CASSLHGTGPNNEQFF; cdr3_nt: TGTGCCAGCAGCTTGCACGGGACAGGGCCTAACAATGAGCAGTTCTTC
j_call: TRBJ2-5; v_call: TRBV9; d_call: -; clone_size: -; cdr3_aa: CASSVDSGGQETQYF; cdr3_nt: TGTGCCAGCAGCGTAGATAGCGGAGGGCAAGAGACCCAGTACTTC
j_call: TRBJ2-5; v_call: TRBV7-3; d_call: TRBD2; clone_size: -; cdr3_aa: CASSLTGTSGGTGETQYF; cdr3_nt: TGTGCCAGCAGCTTAACGGGGACTAGCGGGGGGACAGGGGAGACCCAGTACTTC
j_call: TRBJ2-5; v_call: TRBV19; d_call: TRBD1; clone_size: -; cdr3_aa: CASSMWTGRETQYF; cdr3_nt: TGTGCCAGTAGTATGTGGACAGGGAGGGAGACCCAGTACTTC
j_call: TRBJ2-3; v_call: TRBV7-2; d_call: -; clone_size: -; cdr3_aa: CASSTLADTQYF; cdr3_nt: TGTGCCAGCAGCACCCTAGCAGATACGCAGTATTTT
j_call: TRBJ1-2; v_call: TRBV19; d_call: -; clone_size: -; cdr3_aa: CASTGQWGVEHSYGYTF; cdr3_nt: TGTGCCAGTACGGGACAATGGGGGGTTGAGCATTCATATGGCTACACCTTC
j_call: TRBJ1-2; v_call: TRBV5-6; d_call: -; clone_size: -; cdr3_aa: CASSGDFYGYTF; cdr3_nt: TGTGCCAGCAGCGGGGACTTCTATGGCTACACCTTC
j_call: TRBJ1-5; v_call: TRBV2; d_call: -; clone_size: few; cdr3_aa: CASTLTDWQPQHF; cdr3_nt: TGTGCCAGCACTCTCACTGACTGGCAGCCCCAGCATTTT
j_call: TRBJ2-1; v_call: TRBV7-8; d_call: -; clone_size: -; cdr3_aa: CASSLLQGYEQFF; cdr3_nt: TGTGCCAGCAGCCTACTACAGGGTTATGAGCAGTTCTTC
j_call: TRBJ1-2; v_call: TRBV2; d_call: -; clone_size: -; cdr3_aa: CASSVGKNYGYTF; cdr3_nt: TGTGCCAGCAGTGTGGGCAAGAACTATGGCTACACCTTC
j_call: TRBJ1-1; v_call: TRBV5-6; d_call: -; clone_size: -; cdr3_aa: CASSSTANTEAFF; cdr3_nt: TGTGCCAGCAGCTCAACAGCGAACACTGAAGCTTTCTTT
j_call: TRBJ1-1; v_call: TRBV5-1; d_call: -; clone_size: few; cdr3_aa: CASSDFLNTEAFF; cdr3_nt: TGCGCCAGCAGCGACTTTCTGAACACTGAAGCTTTCTTT
j_call: TRBJ1-2; v_call: TRBV6-1; d_call: TRBD1; clone_size: -; cdr3_aa: CASSEGDSYGYTF; cdr3_nt: TGTGCCAGCAGTGAAGGGGACAGTTATGGCTACACCTTC
j_call: TRBJ2-7; v_call: TRBV27; d_call: -; clone_size: -; cdr3_aa: CASSPSSYEQYF; cdr3_nt: TGTGCCAGCAGTCCCTCTTCCTACGAGCAGTACTTC
j_call: TRBJ2-7; v_call: TRBV27; d_call: TRBD2; clone_size: -; cdr3_aa: CASSLSFGGRANEQYF; cdr3_nt: TGTGCCAGCAGTTTGAGTTTCGGCGGGAGGGCCAACGAGCAGTACTTC
j_call: TRBJ2-2; v_call: TRBV18; d_call: -; clone_size: -; cdr3_aa: CASSPPLAPNTGELFF; cdr3_nt: TGTGCCAGCTCACCACCCCTAGCGCCGAACACCGGGGAGCTGTTTTTT
j_call: TRBJ1-4; v_call: TRBV4-2; d_call: -; clone_size: -; cdr3_aa: CASSQGTAGEKLFF; cdr3_nt: TGTGCCAGCAGCCAAGGGACGGCGGGGGAAAAACTGTTTTTT
j_call: TRBJ1-2; v_call: TRBV5-4; d_call: TRBD1; clone_size: -; cdr3_aa: CASSANSGTGSYGYTF; cdr3_nt: TGTGCCAGCAGCGCAAATTCCGGGACAGGGTCATATGGCTACACCTTC
j_call: TRBJ2-5; v_call: TRBV5-1; d_call: TRBD2; clone_size: -; cdr3_aa: CASSLALAGGETQYF; cdr3_nt: TGCGCCAGCAGCTTGGCACTAGCGGGAGGAGAGACCCAGTACTTC
j_call: TRBJ1-2; v_call: TRBV27; d_call: -; clone_size: -; cdr3_aa: CASSLTGDYGYTF; cdr3_nt: TGTGCCAGCAGTTTAACGGGGGACTATGGCTACACCTTC
j_call: TRBJ2-3; v_call: TRBV2; d_call: -; clone_size: -; cdr3_aa: CASRGQTDTQYF; cdr3_nt: TGTGCCAGCAGAGGCCAGACAGATACGCAGTATTTT
j_call: TRBJ2-7; v_call: TRBV19; d_call: TRBD1; clone_size: -; cdr3_aa: CASSTRDSIYEQYF; cdr3_nt: TGTGCCAGTAGTACCCGGGACAGTATCTACGAGCAGTACTTC
j_call: TRBJ1-5; v_call: TRBV6-1; d_call: -; clone_size: -; cdr3_aa: CASSAGLLPSNQPQHF; cdr3_nt: TGTGCCAGCAGTGCTGGTCTTTTACCAAGCAATCAGCCCCAGCATTTT
j_call: TRBJ1-1; v_call: TRBV6-1; d_call: -; clone_size: -; cdr3_aa: CAGQGSTEAFF; cdr3_nt: TGTGCGGGGCAGGGGAGCACTGAAGCTTTCTTT
j_call: TRBJ1-2; v_call: TRBV4-3; d_call: -; clone_size: -; cdr3_aa: CASSQEGRGYTF; cdr3_nt: TGCGCCAGCAGCCAAGAGGGGAGGGGCTACACCTTC